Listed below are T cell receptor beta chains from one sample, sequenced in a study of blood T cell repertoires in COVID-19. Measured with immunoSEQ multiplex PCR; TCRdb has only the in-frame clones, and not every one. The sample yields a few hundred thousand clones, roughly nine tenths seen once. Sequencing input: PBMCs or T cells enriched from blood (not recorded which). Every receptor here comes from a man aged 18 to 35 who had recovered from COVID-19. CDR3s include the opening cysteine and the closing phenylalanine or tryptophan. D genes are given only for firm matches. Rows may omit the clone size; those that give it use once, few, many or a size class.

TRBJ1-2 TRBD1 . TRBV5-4 CASSPGTGGADGYTF TGTGCCAGCAGCCCGGGGACAGGGGGCGCGGATGGCTACACCTTC
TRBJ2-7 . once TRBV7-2 CASSPRSQYYEQYF TGTGCCAGCAGCCCCCGGAGTCAGTACTACGAGCAGTACTTC
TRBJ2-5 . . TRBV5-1 CASMSGPGEETQYF TGCGCCAGCATGTCCGGACCAGGGGAGGAGACCCAGTACTTC
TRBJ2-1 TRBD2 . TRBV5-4 CASSLGAGGPGEQFF TGTGCCAGCAGCTTGGGAGCGGGGGGGCCAGGAGAGCAGTTCTTC
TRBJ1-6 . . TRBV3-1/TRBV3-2 CASSQVLGGSPLHF TGTGCCAGCAGCCAAGTGCTGGGGGGTTCACCCCTCCACTTT
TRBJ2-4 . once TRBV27 CASSPIGGAKNIQYF TGTGCCAGCAGCCCAATCGGGGGAGCCAAAAACATTCAGTACTTC
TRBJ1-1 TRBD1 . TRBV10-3 CAISGTGVGTEAFF TGTGCCATCAGCGGAACAGGGGTGGGGACTGAAGCTTTCTTT
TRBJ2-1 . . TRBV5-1 CASSLVFDSYNEQFF TGCGCCAGCAGCTTGGTATTTGATAGCTACAATGAGCAGTTCTTC
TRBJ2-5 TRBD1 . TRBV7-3 CASSERDSRETQYF TGTGCCAGCAGCGAACGGGACAGCAGGGAGACCCAGTACTTC
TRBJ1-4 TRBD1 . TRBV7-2 CASSLGDRGYEKLFF TGTGCCAGCAGCTTGGGGGACAGGGGGTATGAAAAACTGTTTTTT
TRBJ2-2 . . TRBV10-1 CARRRANTGELFF TGCGCTCGGAGGCGGGCGAACACCGGGGAGCTGTTTTTT
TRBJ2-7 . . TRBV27 CASSFTGPIQREQYF TGTGCCAGCAGTTTCACAGGGCCCATCCAGCGGGAGCAGTACTTC
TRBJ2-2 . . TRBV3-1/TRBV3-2 CASSQEGGAYTGELFF TGTGCCAGCAGCCAAGAAGGGGGGGCCTACACCGGGGAGCTGTTTTTT
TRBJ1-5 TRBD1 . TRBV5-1 CASSTGQGAEPQHF TGCGCCAGCAGCACCGGACAGGGAGCTGAGCCCCAGCATTTT
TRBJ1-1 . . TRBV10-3 CAIGGGMNTEAFF TGTGCCATCGGGGGGGGTATGAACACTGAAGCTTTCTTT
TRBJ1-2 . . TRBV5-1 CASSLEGWNGYTF TGCGCCAGCAGCTTGGAGGGGTGGAACGGCTACACCTTC
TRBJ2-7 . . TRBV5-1 CASSLAGGSSSYEQYF TGCGCCAGCAGCTTGGCGGGGGGCTCTAGCTCCTACGAGCAGTACTTC
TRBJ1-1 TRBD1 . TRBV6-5 CASSSSGGYTEAFF TGTGCCAGCAGCTCCTCAGGGGGCTACACTGAAGCTTTCTTT
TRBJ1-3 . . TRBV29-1 CSVGVQGGNTIYF TGCAGCGTTGGGGTTCAGGGGGGAAACACCATATATTTT
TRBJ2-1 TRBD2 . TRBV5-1 CASSSASGRTYYNEQFF TGCGCCAGCAGCTCTGCTAGCGGGAGGACCTATTACAATGAGCAGTTCTTC
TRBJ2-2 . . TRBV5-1 CASSPQDYQNTGELFF TGCGCCAGCAGCCCCCAGGACTACCAGAACACCGGGGAGCTGTTTTTT
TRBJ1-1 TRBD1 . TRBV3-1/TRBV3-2 CASSGRDRGAEAFF TGTGCCAGCAGCGGCCGGGACAGGGGCGCTGAAGCTTTCTTT
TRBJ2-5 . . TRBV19 CASSALRGPGETQYF TGTGCCAGTAGCGCCCTGCGGGGGCCGGGGGAGACCCAGTACTTC
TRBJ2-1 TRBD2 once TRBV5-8 CASSLVLAGLSYNEQFF TGTGCCAGCAGCTTAGTCTTAGCGGGGCTTTCTTACAATGAGCAGTTCTTC
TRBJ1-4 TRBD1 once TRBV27 CASSPGQGREKLFF TGTGCCAGCAGCCCGGGACAGGGAAGGGAAAAACTGTTTTTT
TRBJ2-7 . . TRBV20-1 CSARGSRVSEQYF TGCAGTGCTCGTGGGTCCAGGGTCAGCGAGCAGTACTTC
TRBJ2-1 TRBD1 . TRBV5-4 CASSLGGSRGYEQFF TGTGCCAGCAGCTTGGGGGGAAGCAGGGGGTACGAGCAGTTCTTC
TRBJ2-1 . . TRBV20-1 CSASWAPVVSSYNEQFF TGCAGTGCTAGTTGGGCACCAGTGGTTAGCTCCTACAATGAGCAGTTCTTC
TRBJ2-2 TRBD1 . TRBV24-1 CATSDPPGQGNTGELFF TGTGCCACCAGTGACCCCCCGGGACAGGGGAACACCGGGGAGCTGTTTTTT
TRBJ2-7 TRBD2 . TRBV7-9 CASSFSSGRDEQYF TGTGCCAGCAGCTTTTCTAGCGGGCGGGACGAGCAGTACTTC
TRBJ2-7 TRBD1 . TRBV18 CASSPKQGAHEQYF TGTGCCAGCTCACCAAAACAGGGGGCTCACGAGCAGTACTTC
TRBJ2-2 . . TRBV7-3 CASSLRAGNTGELFF TGTGCCAGCAGCTTAAGGGCCGGGAACACCGGGGAGCTGTTTTTT
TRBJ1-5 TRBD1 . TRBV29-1 CSARTGGQPQHF TGCAGCGCTAGGACAGGGGGACAGCCCCAGCATTTT
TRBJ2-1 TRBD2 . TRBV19 CATRLAGPNNEQFF TGTGCCACACGACTAGCGGGGCCGAACAATGAGCAGTTCTTC
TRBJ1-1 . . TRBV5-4 CASSFRTTYGTEAFF TGTGCCAGCAGCTTTCGGACAACGTATGGGACTGAAGCTTTCTTT
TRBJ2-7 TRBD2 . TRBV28 CASSNSWTSGSFSYEQYF TGTGCCAGCAGCAATTCTTGGACTAGCGGGAGTTTCTCCTACGAGCAGTACTTC
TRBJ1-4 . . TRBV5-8 CASSRRVTNEKLFF TGTGCCAGCAGTAGGAGGGTTACTAATGAAAAACTGTTTTTT
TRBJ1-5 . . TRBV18 CASSLKNQPQHF TGTGCCAGCTCACTCAAAAATCAGCCCCAGCATTTT
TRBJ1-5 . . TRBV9 CASSKTAAPAQPQHF TGTGCCAGCAGCAAGACCGCGGCCCCGGCTCAGCCCCAGCATTTT
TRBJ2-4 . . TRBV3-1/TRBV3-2 CASSELAENIQYF TGTGCCAGCAGCGAACTAGCAGAAAACATTCAGTACTTC
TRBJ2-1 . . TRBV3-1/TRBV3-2 CASTPSGKGYNEQFF TGTGCCAGCACCCCATCAGGGAAGGGGTACAATGAGCAGTTCTTC
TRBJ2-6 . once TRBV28 CASRGRGIGGANVLTF TGTGCCAGCAGGGGCAGGGGTATTGGTGGGGCCAACGTCCTGACTTTC
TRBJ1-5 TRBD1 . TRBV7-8 CASSFHRDRVVQPQHF TGTGCCAGCAGCTTCCACCGGGACAGGGTTGTTCAGCCCCAGCATTTT
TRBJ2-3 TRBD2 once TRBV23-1 CASSPIAGEADTQYF TGCGCCAGCAGCCCCATAGCGGGAGAGGCAGATACGCAGTATTTT
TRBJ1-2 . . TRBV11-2 CASSAIQRGYTF TGTGCCAGCAGCGCTATCCAGAGGGGCTACACCTTC
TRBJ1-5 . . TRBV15 CATSRDLVGSGQPQHF TGTGCCACCAGCAGAGATCTTGTGGGTTCGGGACAGCCCCAGCATTTT
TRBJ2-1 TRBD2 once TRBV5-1 CASSQGTSGRVRSSYNEQFF TGCGCCAGCAGCCAAGGGACTAGCGGGAGGGTTAGGAGCTCCTACAATGAGCAGTTCTTC
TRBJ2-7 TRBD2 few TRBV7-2 CASSLLSGRNNEQYF TGTGCCAGCAGCTTACTTAGCGGGAGGAACAACGAGCAGTACTTC
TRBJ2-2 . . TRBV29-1 CSVEGQKNTGELFF TGCAGCGTTGAAGGACAGAAAAACACCGGGGAGCTGTTTTTT
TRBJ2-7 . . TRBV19 CASGRLGANLGYEQYF TGTGCCTCTGGAAGATTGGGGGCAAATTTAGGCTACGAGCAGTACTTC